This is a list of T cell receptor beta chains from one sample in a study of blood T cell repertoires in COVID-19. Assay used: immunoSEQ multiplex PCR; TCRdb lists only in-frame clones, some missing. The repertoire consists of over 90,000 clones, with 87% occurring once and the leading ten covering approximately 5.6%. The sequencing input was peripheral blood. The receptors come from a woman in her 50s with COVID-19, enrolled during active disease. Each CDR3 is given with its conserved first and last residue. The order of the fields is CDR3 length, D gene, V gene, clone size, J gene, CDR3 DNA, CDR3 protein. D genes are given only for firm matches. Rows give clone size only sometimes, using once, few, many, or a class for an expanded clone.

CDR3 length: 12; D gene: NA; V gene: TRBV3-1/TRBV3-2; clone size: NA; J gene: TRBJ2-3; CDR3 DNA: TGTGCCAGCAGCCAAGGCTTGCCAGAGCAGTATTTT; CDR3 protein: CASSQGLPEQYF
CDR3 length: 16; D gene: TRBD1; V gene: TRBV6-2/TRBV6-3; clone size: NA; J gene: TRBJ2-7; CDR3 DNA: TGTGCCAGCAGCCCCGACAGGGCCCCAAGCTCCTACGAGCAGTACTTC; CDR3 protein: CASSPDRAPSSYEQYF
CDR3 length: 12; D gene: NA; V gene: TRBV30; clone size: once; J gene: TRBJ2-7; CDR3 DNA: TGTGCCTGGGGTTACAGTTCCTACGAGCAGTACTTC; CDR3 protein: CAWGYSSYEQYF
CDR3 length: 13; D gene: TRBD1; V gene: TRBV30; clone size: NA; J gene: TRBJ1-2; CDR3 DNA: TGTGCCTGGAGTTACAGGGGGCTGGGAGGCTACACCTTC; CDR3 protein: CAWSYRGLGGYTF
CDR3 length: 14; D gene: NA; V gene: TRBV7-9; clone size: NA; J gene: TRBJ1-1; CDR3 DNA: TGTGCCAGCAGCTTGCAGGGGCGCAACACTGAAGCTTTCTTT; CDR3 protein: CASSLQGRNTEAFF
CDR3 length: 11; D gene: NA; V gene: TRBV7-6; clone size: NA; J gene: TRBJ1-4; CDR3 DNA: TGTGCCGGACGGGAGAATGAAAAACTGTTTTTT; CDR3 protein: CAGRENEKLFF
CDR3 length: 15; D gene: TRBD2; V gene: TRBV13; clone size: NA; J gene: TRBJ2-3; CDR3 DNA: TGTGCCAGCAGCTCAACGGGGGGGCTTACAGATACGCAGTATTTT; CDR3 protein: CASSSTGGLTDTQYF
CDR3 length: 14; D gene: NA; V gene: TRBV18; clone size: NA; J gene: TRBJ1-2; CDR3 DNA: TGTGCCAGCCAAGACGCGGGGGGCGGCTATGGCTACACCTTC; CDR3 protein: CASQDAGGGYGYTF
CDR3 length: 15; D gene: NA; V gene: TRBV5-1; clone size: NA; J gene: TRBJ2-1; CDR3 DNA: TGCGCCAGCAGCCGGACACCGGAGAACTACAATGAGCAGTTCTTC; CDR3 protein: CASSRTPENYNEQFF
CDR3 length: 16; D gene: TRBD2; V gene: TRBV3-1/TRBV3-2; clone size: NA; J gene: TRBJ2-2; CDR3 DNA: TGTGCCAGCAGCCAACCTAGCGGGGGGAACACCGGGGAGCTGTTTTTT; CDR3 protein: CASSQPSGGNTGELFF
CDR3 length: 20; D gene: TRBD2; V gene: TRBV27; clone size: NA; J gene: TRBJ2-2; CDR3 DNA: TGTGCCAGCAGACCGGAGCCCCCTCTACTAGCGGGGGATTCGACCGGGGAGCTGTTTTTT; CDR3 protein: CASRPEPPLLAGDSTGELFF
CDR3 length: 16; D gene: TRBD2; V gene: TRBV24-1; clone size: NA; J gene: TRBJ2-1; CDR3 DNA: TGTGCCACCAGTGATTGGGGAGCGGGGGACCTCAGTGAGCAGTTCTTC; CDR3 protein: CATSDWGAGDLSEQFF
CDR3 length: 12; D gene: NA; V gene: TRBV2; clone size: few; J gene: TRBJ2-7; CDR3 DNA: TGTGCCAGCAGTGACGGGGGCTACGAGCAGTACTTC; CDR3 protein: CASSDGGYEQYF
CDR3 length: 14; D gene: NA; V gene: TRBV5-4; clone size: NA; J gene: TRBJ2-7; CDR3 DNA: TGTGCCAGCAGCCAACCAACTAGTTCCTACGAGCAGTACTTC; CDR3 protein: CASSQPTSSYEQYF
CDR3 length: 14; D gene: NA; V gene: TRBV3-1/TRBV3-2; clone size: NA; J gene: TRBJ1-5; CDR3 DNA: TGTGCCAGCAGCTCCCCGCCCTACGATCAGCCCCAGCATTTT; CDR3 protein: CASSSPPYDQPQHF
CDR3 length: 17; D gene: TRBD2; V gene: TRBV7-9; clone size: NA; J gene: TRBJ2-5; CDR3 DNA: TGTGCCAGCAGCCCCCCCGGGACTAGCGGGGGGGCGGAGACCCAGTACTTC; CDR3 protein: CASSPPGTSGGAETQYF